Following are 26 T cell receptor beta chains from one sample sequenced in a study of beta chain features in type 1 diabetes. Overall study results and limits: There was a moderate but significant shortening of TCRB CDR3s in all four CD4+ subsets of Type 1 diabetes patients.

Antigens of these TCRs are unknown. Sequenced material consisted of expressed TCRB transcripts (all of the isolated RNA was reverse transcribed). Clones were read by immunoSEQ multiplex PCR, and TCRdb kept only the in-frame ones, dropping some. The repertoire includes roughly 300,000 clones, roughly 9% of them detected once, and over 0.95% sits in the top ten. The sequencing sample was made of central memory CD4+ T cells from blood. The receptor set was obtained from a man aged 25-45 years with type 1 diabetes.

V gene TRBV9 combines with J gene TRBJ2-5; 8 bases agree with TRBD2. The CDR3 spans 16 residues. V shed 2 bases and J 5 bases; nucleotides not matched to a gene: 11. Germline CDR1 and CDR2: SGDLS and YYNGEE. The CDR3 nucleotides are TGTGCCAGCAGCGTGCTTAGCGGGGCAGAGGGGGAGACCCAGTACTTC. Encoded protein: CASSVLSGAEGETQYF.

The V and J genes are TRBV7-2 and TRBJ2-5; D is possibly TRBD2 (5 bases). The CDR3 length is 16 residues. Germline V gene lookup returns CDR1 SGHTA and CDR2 FQGNSA. The ends were cut back, 2 bases at V and 2 bases at J, with 15 bases in the middle. CDR3 sequence (DNA): TGTGCCAGCAGCTTATCGAGCGGAGGCTTTCAAGAGACCCAGTACTTC. This gives the protein CASSLSSGGFQETQYF.

J is TRBJ2-2 and V is TRBV14; 10 positions match TRBD1. This CDR3 has 15 amino acids. V lost 3 bases to trimming and J lost 3 bases; unmatched junction nucleotides: 1. Germline assignment: CDR1 SGHDN and CDR2 FVKESK. This CDR3 reads CASSQGQGYTGELFF. DNA of the CDR3: TGTGCCAGCAGCCAGGGACAGGGGTACACCGGGGAGCTGTTTTTT.

A few counts support this clone. V usage is TRBV5-4 and J usage is TRBJ2-3; D not certain. This CDR3 contains 15 residues. Trimming removed 4 bases from V and 0 bases from J, with 12 bases in between. Per germline, CDR1 SGHNT and CDR2 YYREEE (reference sequence). This chain's CDR3 is CASSLQPSSTDTQYF. CDR3 nucleotide sequence: TGTGCCAGCAGCCTTCAGCCTTCTAGCACAGATACGCAGTATTTT.

This chain uses TRBV5-1 with TRBJ1-3; 7 bases agree with TRBD1. The V and J ends lost 2 bases and 3 bases, in that order; junction bases with no gene match: 2. The CDR3 contains 14 residues. The germline V gene has CDR1 SGHRS and CDR2 YFSETQ. CDR3 DNA sequence: TGCGCCAGCAGCTTACAGGGGAGTGGAAACACCATATATTTT. Translated: CASSLQGSGNTIYF.

In this sample, this clone turned up a few times. In nucleotides, the CDR3 is TGTGCCAGTAGTATAACCCAGGGTTTTTCGGACCATGAAAAACTGTTTTTT. It yields the protein CASSITQGFSDHEKLFF. The chain couples TRBV19 to TRBJ1-4; D is perhaps TRBD1 (5 bases). The germline V and J ends were trimmed by 2 bases and 6 bases, with 19 bases remaining between them. Germline V CDR1 and CDR2: LNHDA, SQIVND (reference sequence). The CDR3 has 17 amino acids. Variable domain in full (rest from reference TRBV19 and TRBJ1-4): DGGITQSPKYLFRKEGQNVTLSCEQNLNHDAMYWYRQDPGQGLRLIYYSQIVNDFQKGDIAEGYSVSREKKESFPLTVTSAQKNPTAFYLCASSITQGFSDHEKLFFGSGTQLSVL.

This clone came up many times. J is TRBJ1-1 and V is TRBV7-2, with D unresolved. The CDR3 totals 13 residues. Trimming stripped 2 bases from V and 4 bases from J, with 8 bases between. In germline, CDR1 is SGHTA, CDR2 FQGNSA. The CDR3 reads CASSLRWATEAFF. In DNA form, the CDR3 reads TGTGCCAGCAGCTTACGCTGGGCCACTGAAGCTTTCTTT.

This clone was seen a few times. The chain joins TRBV20-1 to TRBJ2-1; 8 bases align to TRBD1. The V gene's germline CDR1 is DFQATT and CDR2 SNEGSKA (reference sequence). The CDR3 extends over 11 amino acids. The CDR3 region has the DNA TGCACCGCAACAGGGGGTAATGAGCAGTTCTTC. It codes for CTATGGNEQFF.

This clone was found a few times. The chain couples TRBV29-1 to TRBJ2-3, with a tentative D call TRBD1 (5 bases). Between the trimmed V and J ends, which lost 2 bases and 3 bases, there was a span of 12 bases. Per germline, CDR1 SQVTM and CDR2 ANQGSEA. This CDR3 is 14 amino acids long. As DNA, the CDR3 is TGCAGCGTTGAAAGACAGTCCCCTACAGATACGCAGTATTTT. Amino acids: CSVERQSPTDTQYF.

The gene calls are TRBV5-1 and TRBJ2-7, with 9 bases fitting TRBD1. Germline loops: CDR1 SGHRS, CDR2 YFSETQ. CDR3 length: 15 residues. The V segment lost 4 bases and the J segment 3 bases; nucleotides outside the gene matches: 8. The DNA of the CDR3 is TGCGCCAGCAGCGAGACAGGGGGAGGGGTCTACGAGCAGTACTTC. Translation: CASSETGGGVYEQYF.

This sequence joins TRBV2 and TRBJ1-1; the D is unclear. With 0 bases removed from V and 11 bases from J, the gap between germline ends came to 10 bases. CDR1 and CDR2 from the germline V gene are SNHLY and FYNNEI. The CDR3 totals 12 residues. In DNA form, the CDR3 reads TGTGCCAGCAGTGAAGCGAAAGGGAATGCTTTCTTT. Its protein is CASSEAKGNAFF.

As regards this clone: Other DNA sequences in this specimen translate into the identical CDR3. The V gene is TRBV6-5, the J gene TRBJ2-3; D is uncertain. The V end was cut by 0 bases, the J end by 6 bases, with 4 bases between. The CDR3 length is 12 residues. The germline gives CDR1 MNHEY, CDR2 SVGAGI. The DNA of the CDR3 is TGTGCCAGCAGTTACTCGGGTGATACGCAGTATTTT. Its protein is CASSYSGDTQYF.

The chain carries TRBV9 and TRBJ1-2; D is unresolved. CDR3 length: 13 residues. CDR1 is SGDLS, CDR2 YYNGEE, per germline. Trimming left V 1 base short and J 8 bases short, with 12 bases between. In DNA, the CDR3 is TGTGCCAGCAGCGTAACCAGGTCTCAGGGCTACACCTTC. This gives the protein CASSVTRSQGYTF.

This clone was counted at least ten times. The junction departs from germline at one end; a sequencing error may be responsible. CDR3 in amino acids: CASSLGGQGAYVLTF. The CDR3 nucleotides read TGTGCCAGCAGCTTGGGTGGACAGGGGGCCTACGTCCTGACTTTC. The chain has TRBV5-4 and TRBJ2-6; 11 bases match TRBD1. This CDR3 is 15 amino acids long. CDR1 is SGHNT, CDR2 YYREEE, per germline (reference sequence). Full variable domain (missing parts from reference TRBV5-4 and TRBJ2-6): ETGVTQSPTHLIKTRGQQVTLRCSSQSGHNTVSWYQQALGQGPQFIFQYYREEENGRGNFPPRFSGLQFPNYSSELNVNALELDDSALYLCASSLGGQGAYVLTFGAGSRLTVL.

This clone was found a few times. V gene TRBV5-6 combines with J gene TRBJ2-3; 8 positions match TRBD1. V was pared by 0 bases and J by 3 bases, with 6 bases of the junction left unmatched. Germline V lookup: CDR1 SGHDT, CDR2 YYEEEE. The CDR3 loop spans 16 amino acids. The CDR3 DNA reads as TGTGCCAGCAGCTTGGTTTCCGGGACAGGAACAGATACGCAGTATTTT. It is translated as CASSLVSGTGTDTQYF.

This CDR3 is CASSDEGNTEAFF. The CDR3 nucleotides read TGTGCCAGCAGTGATGAGGGAAACACTGAAGCTTTCTTT. The J gene is TRBJ1-1, the V gene TRBV2; no clear D gene. Germline values: CDR1 SNHLY, CDR2 FYNNEI. Trimming removed 3 bases at V and 2 bases at J, with 7 bases between. The CDR3 length is 13 residues.

The sample holds a few counts of this clone. The J gene is TRBJ2-3, the V gene TRBV5-1; TRBD1 matches at 8 bases. From germline, CDR1 is SGHRS and CDR2 YFSETQ. The CDR3 is 17 amino acids. After removal of 2 bases from V and 2 bases from J, the junction contained 10 bases not matched to a gene. CDR3 nucleotides: TGCGCCAGCAGCTTCCTAGACAGGGGATCTATCACAGATACGCAGTATTTT. This translates into CASSFLDRGSITDTQYF.

The chain is built from TRBV19 and TRBJ2-2; D remains unclear. Trimming cost V 5 bases and J 0 bases, with 7 bases left between them. This CDR3 has 14 amino acids. Germline lookup yields CDR1 LNHDA and CDR2 SQIVND (reference sequence). The CDR3 nucleotides read TGTGCCAGTAGTCGTGCAACGAACACCGGGGAGCTGTTTTTT. This encodes CASSRATNTGELFF.

This chain connects TRBV20-1 to TRBJ2-3; 8 nucleotides line up with TRBD1. With V trimmed by 5 bases and J by 10 bases, 2 bases remained unmatched. The CDR3 spans 10 residues. Germline V gives CDR1 DFQATT, CDR2 SNEGSKA (reference sequence). This CDR3 is CSAEDRAQYF. CDR3 nucleotide sequence: TGCAGTGCTGAGGACAGGGCGCAGTATTTT.

This clone has only a few counts. The chain carries TRBV5-1 and TRBJ2-1; 10 nucleotides line up with TRBD1. Germline trimming cut 5 bases from V and 6 bases from J; bases unmatched to any gene: 8. This CDR3 region has 15 residues. Germline CDR1 and CDR2: SGHRS and YFSETQ. The DNA of the CDR3 is TGCGCCAGCAGTTTCGAGGGGACAGGGGCCAATGAGCAGTTCTTC. This sequence encodes CASSFEGTGANEQFF.

The chain couples TRBV30 to TRBJ1-2; no firm D call. The germline V gene has CDR1 GTSNPN and CDR2 SVGIG (reference sequence). Trimming took off 1 base at V and 2 bases at J, with 8 bases between the two ends. The CDR3 extends over 13 amino acids. The CDR3 here is CAWSAMDNYGYTF. CDR3 bases: TGTGCCTGGAGTGCCATGGACAACTATGGCTACACCTTC.

The chain uses TRBV6-5 and TRBJ1-2, with TRBD1 identical over 7 bases. Germline V CDR1 and CDR2: MNHEY, SVGAGI. V lost 8 bases to trimming and J lost 6 bases; unmatched junction nucleotides: 6. CDR3 length: 12 amino acids. This CDR3 is CASGKGGDGYTF. The CDR3 DNA is TGTGCCAGCGGCAAAGGGGGCGATGGCTACACCTTC.

The chain couples TRBV6-6 to TRBJ2-1; 8 bases align to TRBD1. The V segment lost 7 bases and the J segment 7 bases; nucleotides outside the gene matches: 9. Germline V gene data show CDR1 as MNHNY and CDR2 as SVGAGI (reference sequence). CDR3 size: 14 residues. CDR3 in amino acids: CASTPGQARNEQFF. The CDR3 bases are TGTGCCAGCACTCCGGGACAGGCGAGGAATGAGCAGTTCTTC.

This clone was picked up a small number of times. V gene TRBV6-1 combines with J gene TRBJ1-2, with 7 bases fitting TRBD1. The CDR3 covers 15 residues. V trimming: 5 bases; J trimming: 7 bases; junction bases outside the gene matches: 13. CDR1 is MNHNS and CDR2 is SASEGT in the germline V gene. CDR3 loop: CASSPRAGGSVGYTF. The CDR3 nucleotides are TGTGCCAGCAGTCCCAGGGCAGGGGGAAGTGTTGGCTACACCTTC.

The J gene is TRBJ1-5, the V gene TRBV21-1. TRBV21-1 is marked as a pseudogene. This CDR3 comprises 14 residues. CDR3 nucleotides: TGTGCCAGCAGCAAAACACGGTACAATCAGCCCCAGCATTTT. This sequence encodes CASSKTRYNQPQHF.

This chain uses TRBV9 with TRBJ1-5; D remains ambiguous. The V gene's germline CDR1 is SGDLS and CDR2 YYNGEE. This CDR3 is built from 13 residues. The V and J ends lost 0 bases and 7 bases respectively, with 8 bases between them. The CDR3 nucleotides are TGTGCCAGCAGCGTAGGGGCAGGACAGCCCCAGCATTTT. The encoded protein is CASSVGAGQPQHF. The full variable domain, in which reference TRBV9 and TRBJ1-5 provide the parts outside the CDR3, is DSGVTQTPKHLITATGQRVTLRCSPRSGDLSVYWYQQSLDQGLQFLIQYYNGEERAKGNILERFSAQQFPDLHSELNLSSLELGDSALYFCASSVGAGQPQHFGDGTRLSIL.